The 2 T cell receptor beta chains in this list originate from one sample, sequenced in a study of spatial heterogeneity in lung cancer. The time point is: sample taken at primary tumor resection. Overall study results and limits: Tumor mutation counts were tracked by expanded intratumoral alpha and beta TCR counts.

TCRdb ran MiXCR on the 5' RACE reads and lists one entry per CDR3 protein. The repertoire includes 17,000 or so distinct CDR3 sequences, around 6% of them detected once, and approximately 6.8% sits in the top ten. Antigens for these TCRs are unknown. Sequenced material: lung tumor tissue, taken at surgery. These receptors were collected from a male donor with early-stage non-small cell lung cancer.

Many counts were recorded for this clonotype. This sequence joins TRBV7-9 and TRBJ2-7, with 8 bases that match TRBD1. V trimming: 5 bases; J trimming: 2 bases; junction bases outside the gene matches: 8. This CDR3 has 15 residues. The germline V gene has CDR1 SEHNR and CDR2 FQNEAQ (reference sequence). This CDR3 reads CASSPVPRGPYEQYF. The CDR3, as DNA: TGTGCCAGCAGCCCAGTCCCCAGGGGGCCCTACGAGCAGTACTTC.

This clonotype was seen repeatedly, ten times or more. This chain links TRBV5-6 with TRBJ2-7; no definite D call. The germline V gene encodes CDR1 SGHDT and CDR2 YYEEEE. The CDR3 is 12 residues long. With 5 bases removed from V and 3 bases from J, the gap between germline ends came to 9 bases. DNA for the CDR3: TGTGCCAGCAGTTCCATTAGCTACGAGCAGTACTTC. This encodes CASSSISYEQYF.